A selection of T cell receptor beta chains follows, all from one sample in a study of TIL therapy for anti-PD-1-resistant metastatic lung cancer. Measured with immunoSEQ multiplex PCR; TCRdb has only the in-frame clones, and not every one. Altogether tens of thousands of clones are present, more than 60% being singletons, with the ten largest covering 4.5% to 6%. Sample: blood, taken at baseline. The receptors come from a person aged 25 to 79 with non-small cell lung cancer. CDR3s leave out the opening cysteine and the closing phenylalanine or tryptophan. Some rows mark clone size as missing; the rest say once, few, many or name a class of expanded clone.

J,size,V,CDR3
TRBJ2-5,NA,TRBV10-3,AISGLAMETQY
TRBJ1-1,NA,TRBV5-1,ASSLGGSENTEAF
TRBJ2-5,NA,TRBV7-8,ASTIRPEAQY
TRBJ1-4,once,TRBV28,ASSYLQGVELF
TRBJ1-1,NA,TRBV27,ASSPLDRGDTEAF
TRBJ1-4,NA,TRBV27,ASSLWSGANEKLF
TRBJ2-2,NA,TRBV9,ASSAPTQGAGELF
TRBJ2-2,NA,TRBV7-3,ASSLSPARAGVNTGELF
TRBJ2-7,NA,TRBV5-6,ASSRGLSYEQY
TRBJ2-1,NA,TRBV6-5,ASSKGGPTYNEQF
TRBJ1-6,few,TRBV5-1,ASSTGTGANSPLH
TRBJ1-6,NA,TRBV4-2,ASSSDRGISPLH
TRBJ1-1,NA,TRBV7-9,ASRLGWTEAF
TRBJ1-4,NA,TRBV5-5,ASTAGQPFEKLF
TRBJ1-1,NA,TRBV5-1,ASSLGTGRNTEAF
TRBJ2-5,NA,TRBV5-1,ASSSGLGTQY
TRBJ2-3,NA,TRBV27,ASRVAVGGTDTQY
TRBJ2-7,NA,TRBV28,ASSLGFSEQY
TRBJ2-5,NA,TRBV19,ASSISRVETQY
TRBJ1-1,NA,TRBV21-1,ATRQGGVRDTEAF
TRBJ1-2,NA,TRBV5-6,ASSLGQPIYGYT
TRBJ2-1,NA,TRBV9,ASSVESGSINEQF
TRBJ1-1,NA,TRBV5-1,ASSLEAGPTLEAF
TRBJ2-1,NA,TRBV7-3,ASSPRGGQNEQF
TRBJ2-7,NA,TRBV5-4,ASSRDRGFEQY
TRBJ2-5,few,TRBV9,ASSVDLETQY
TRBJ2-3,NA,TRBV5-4,ASSLSGSRTDTQY
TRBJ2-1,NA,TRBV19,ASRDSYNEQF
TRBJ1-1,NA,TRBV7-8,ASRIGVGNTEAF
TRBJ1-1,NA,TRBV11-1,ASSTDRGKNTEAF
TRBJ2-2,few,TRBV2,ASLAEMNTGELF
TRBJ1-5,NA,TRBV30,AWSVGLDQPQH
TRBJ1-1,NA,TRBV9,ASSYTGTDTEAF
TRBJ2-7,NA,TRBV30,AWSAGLAGAEQY
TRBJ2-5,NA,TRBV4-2,ASRDPGHQTQY
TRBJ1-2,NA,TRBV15,ATSRDRRADYGYT
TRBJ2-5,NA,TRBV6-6,ASRRGGGETQY
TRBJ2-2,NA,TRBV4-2,ASSQRDREAGELF
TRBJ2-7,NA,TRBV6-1,ASGGGRERDYEQY
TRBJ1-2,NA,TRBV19,ASSSPGGNYGYT
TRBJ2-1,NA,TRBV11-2,ASSLVRGGSWNEQF
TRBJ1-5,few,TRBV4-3,ASSQVRSTNQPQH
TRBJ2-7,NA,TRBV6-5,ASSYSPLGGEQY
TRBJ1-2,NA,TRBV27,ASSLNTDGLYGYT
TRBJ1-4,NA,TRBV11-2,ASSGRQGTNEKLF
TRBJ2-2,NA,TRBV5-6,ASSLVDRSSTGELF
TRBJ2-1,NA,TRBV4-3,ASSQDQREGREQF